The 8 T cell receptor beta chains presented below share a single source sample, sequenced in a study of shared clonotypes between healthy human individuals. Naive CD8 isolation took CD45RO-negative cells positively selected for CCR7 and excluded terminally differentiated effector memory CD45RA+ cells. Only in-frame clones appear in the TCRdb table, and some are missing; sequencing was by immunoSEQ multiplex PCR. The data contain under 1 million clones, approximately 92% of them singletons. The specimen was naive CD8+ T cells sorted from blood. The receptors were gathered from a man in his thirties or forties in good health.

V is TRBV7-6 and J is TRBJ2-5; a weak D match, TRBD2 (5 bases). Trimming left V 2 bases short and J 3 bases short, with 7 bases between. Germline V gene lookup returns CDR1 SGHVS and CDR2 FNYEAQ. This CDR3 spans 13 amino acids. The CDR3 sequence: CASSLSGEETQYF. The CDR3 nucleotides are TGTGCCAGCAGCTTAAGCGGAGAAGAGACCCAGTACTTC.

This clone has only one observation. The rearrangement joins TRBV9 to TRBJ2-5; TRBD2 might be the D (5 bases). The CDR3 is made up of 14 amino acids. From germline, CDR1 is SGDLS and CDR2 YYNGEE. The V end was cut by 0 bases, the J end by 3 bases, with 9 bases between. This CDR3 reads CASSVEVGEETQYF. The CDR3 DNA reads as TGTGCCAGCAGCGTAGAGGTGGGAGAAGAGACCCAGTACTTC.

The chain employs TRBV27 and TRBJ2-6, with a tentative D call TRBD2 (7 bases). Germline V CDR1 and CDR2: MNHEY, SMNVEV (reference sequence). This CDR3 is built from 14 residues. Deletions cut 9 bases from V and 4 bases from J, with 13 bases between. CDR3 bases: TGTGCCAGTTCCTCGGGGGGCGGGGCCAACGTCCTGACTTTC. This codes for CASSSGGGANVLTF.

The chain couples TRBV4-1 to TRBJ2-7, with D possibly matching TRBD2 (5 bases). V was pared by 1 base and J by 6 bases, with 13 bases between. The germline CDR1 and CDR2 sequences are MGHRA and YSYEKL. CDR3 length equals 14 residues. CDR3 DNA sequence: TGCGCCAGCAGCCAAGGGGGAGAGACGATCGAGCAGTACTTC. Its translation is CASSQGGETIEQYF.

V usage is TRBV6-5 and J usage is TRBJ2-2; no clear D. The germline V gene has CDR1 MNHEY and CDR2 SVGAGI. V shed 7 bases and J shed 0 bases, with 9 bases lying between them. This CDR3 has 14 amino acids. CDR3 nucleotides: TGTGCCAGCAAAGGCAGAACGAACACCGGGGAGCTGTTTTTT. It specifies CASKGRTNTGELFF.

This clone was seen just once. This chain uses TRBV4-1 with TRBJ2-7; D gene uncertain. The CDR3 consists of 13 residues. Germline V CDR1 and CDR2: MGHRA, YSYEKL. V was clipped by 4 bases and J by 2 bases, with 9 bases between them. The CDR3 spells CASSPRLAYEQYF. For the CDR3, the DNA is TGCGCCAGCAGCCCTCGTCTTGCCTACGAGCAGTACTTC.

This clone has only a few counts. Other nucleotide sequences from this sample produce the same CDR3. The chain couples TRBV14 to TRBJ2-7; D possibly corresponds to TRBD2 (6 bases). Germline values: CDR1 SGHDN, CDR2 FVKESK. Trimming took off 4 bases at V and 7 bases at J, with 8 bases between the two ends. The CDR3 runs to 11 residues. DNA for the CDR3: TGTGCCAGCAGCCCCGGGGGAGAGCAGTACTTC. Translating it yields CASSPGGEQYF. Based on the CDR3 plus reference TRBV14 and TRBJ2-7, the full variable domain is EAGVTQFPSHSVIEKGQTVTLRCDPISGHDNLYWYRRVMGKEIKFLLHFVKESKQDESGMPNNRFLAERTGGTYSTLKVQPAELEDSGVYFCASSPGGEQYFGPGTRLTVT.

In regard to this clone: This sample includes further DNA sequences coding for the same CDR3. The chain recombines TRBV11-2 with TRBJ2-7, with 9 bases identical to TRBD1. J gave up 4 bases and V 3 bases, and 4 bases lay outside the gene matches. The CDR3 totals 14 residues. Germline loops: CDR1 SGHAT, CDR2 FQNNGV. The CDR3 protein is CASSFGTGRYEQYF. The CDR3 bases are TGTGCCAGCAGCTTTGGGACAGGGAGATACGAGCAGTACTTC.